Below, one T cell receptor beta chain is given with its context. The data were obtained in a study of human T cells and chemical hapten exposure. Time point given: patch test 3, about 24 weeks after DPC sensitization. Treatment: therapeutic diphenylcyclopropenone sensitization with weekly scalp DPC. Donation of samples came from alopecia patients who were 18 to 70 years old and suitable for DPC. TCRdb redid the calling of the RACE reads with MiXCR, one entry per CDR3 protein. Of 150,000 to 200,000 distinct CDR3 sequences detected, 25% to 35% appear once; the ten largest clones hold 2% to 2.5%. Trimming took 7 bases from V and 6 from J, leaving 12 bases between them. This CDR3 comprises 11 residues. Germline V lookup: CDR1 SQVTM, CDR2 ANQGSEA.

The sequence was obtained from a young woman with alopecia areata. Some clones in this sample may be carry-over from other donors' samples. The V and J genes are TRBV29-1 and TRBJ1-2; no reliable D call. The material was whole blood, obtained in connection with sensitization to the hapten diphenylcyclopropenone (DPC). The CDR3 here is CSATLGHGYTF. DNA of the CDR3: TGCAGCGCAACGTTGGGCCATGGCTACACCTTC.